The 17 T cell receptor beta chains below were found in one sample sequenced in a study of T-cell memory formation after mild COVID-19. Via MiXCR, TCRdb re-called the 5' RACE reads, giving one row per CDR3 protein. The sample includes under 600,000 distinct CDR3 sequences, about 20% seen only once; the top ten take 7.5% to 9.5%. Sequencing was carried out using PBMCs or a T cell subset sorted from them (not recorded which). The receptors were sampled from an adult woman who had mild COVID-19 (a few samples of this study predate the infection). Cell type and time point are not known.

J is TRBJ1-3 and V is TRBV12-3 or TRBV12-4, with a weak D call TRBD1 (5 bases). V lost 4 bases to trimming and J lost 0 bases, with 13 bases between them. The CDR3 runs 16 residues. DNA for the CDR3: TGTGCCAGCAGTTGGGGGGAGGGACTCTCTGGAAACACCATATATTTT. Residues: CASSWGEGLSGNTIYF.

The rearrangement links TRBV12-3 or TRBV12-4 to TRBJ1-1; D gene ambiguous. The CDR3 is 15 amino acids. V was pared by 2 bases and J by 7 bases, with 17 bases between. The CDR3 coding sequence is TGTGCCAGCAGTTTATATATGGACGCAGGAGTTGAAGCTTTCTTT. This translates into CASSLYMDAGVEAFF.

This chain connects TRBV29-1 to TRBJ1-1; D ambiguous. The CDR3 has 14 residues. V gave up 1 base and J gave up 4 bases, with 13 bases separating them. CDR1 and CDR2 from the germline V gene are SQVTM and ANQGSEA. In nucleotides, the CDR3 is TGCAGCGTTGAAGGGACCACAGAAAGCACTGAAGCTTTCTTT. As protein: CSVEGTTESTEAFF.

This clonotype was counted ten times or more. The V call is TRBV12-3 or TRBV12-4, the J call TRBJ2-1, with a weak D call TRBD2 (6 bases). V lost 6 bases and J lost 3, with 12 bases in between. The CDR3 consists of 14 residues. CDR3 nucleotide sequence: TGTGCCAGCAGATCCTCGACTAGCTACAATGAGCAGTTCTTC. Protein product: CASRSSTSYNEQFF.

This clonotype occurred a few times. CDR3 protein: CASSLSTGVTDTQYF. The CDR3, as DNA: TGTGCCAGCAGCTTATCGACGGGGGTCACAGATACGCAGTATTTT. The chain recombines TRBV7-9 with TRBJ2-3; TRBD2 might be the D (6 bases). V lost 2 bases and J 2 bases, leaving 11 bases between the germline ends. CDR3 length equals 15 residues. Germline V gene data show CDR1 as SEHNR and CDR2 as FQNEAQ (reference sequence). The full variable domain, its missing parts supplied by reference TRBV7-9 and TRBJ2-3, is DTGVSQNPRHKITKRGQNVTFRCDPISEHNRLYWYRQTLGQGPEFLTYFQNEAQLEKSRLLSDRFSAERPKGSFSTLEIQRTEQGDSAMYLCASSLSTGVTDTQYFGPGTRLTVL.

This sequence joins TRBV7-8 and TRBJ2-7; D gene uncertain. Per the germline V gene, CDR1 is SGHVS and CDR2 is FQNEAQ. The V and J ends lost 5 bases and 2 bases respectively, with 19 bases between them. The CDR3 is 16 residues long. The CDR3 here is CASSGVVDRVPYEQYF. CDR3 DNA: TGTGCCAGCAGCGGGGTTGTGGACCGCGTACCCTACGAGCAGTACTTC.

The chain is built from TRBV10-3 and TRBJ2-5; 7 nucleotides match TRBD1. This CDR3 spans 16 amino acids. The junction had 13 bases not matched to a gene; V was cut back by 4 bases and J by 5 bases. Germline V gives CDR1 ENHRY, CDR2 SYGVKD. CDR3 loop: CAISGKGGAGRETQYF. Here the CDR3 DNA reads TGTGCCATCAGTGGTAAAGGGGGCGCGGGCAGGGAGACCCAGTACTTC.

A few counts support this clonotype. The V and J genes are TRBV12-3 or TRBV12-4 and TRBJ2-4; D is perhaps TRBD2 (6 bases). CDR3 length equals 16 residues. Trimming cost V 6 bases and J 0 bases, with 15 bases left between them. CDR3 nucleotide sequence: TGTGCCAGCAGAACCTTAGCGGACCTAGCCAAAAACATTCAGTACTTC. It encodes CASRTLADLAKNIQYF.

This chain links TRBV27 with TRBJ1-2; unclear D gene. Germline V CDR1 and CDR2: MNHEY, SMNVEV (reference sequence). CDR3 size: 15 residues. Trimming removed 2 bases from V and 4 bases from J, with 14 bases in between. The chain's CDR3 is CASSLGVLISYGYTF. CDR3 DNA sequence: TGTGCCAGCAGTTTAGGGGTATTAATCAGCTATGGCTACACCTTC.

CDR3 coding DNA: TGTGCCAGTAGTATCGGCCTGACCGTATCCAATGAGCAGTTCTTC. Its translation is CASSIGLTVSNEQFF. V and J are TRBV19 and TRBJ2-1; D call uncertain. CDR3 length: 15 residues. The germline V gene has CDR1 LNHDA and CDR2 SQIVND (reference sequence). V was clipped by 3 bases and J by 6 bases, with 15 bases between them.

This clonotype has just a few counts. The chain links TRBV6-1 to TRBJ2-7; 7 bases line up with TRBD2. This CDR3 has 20 amino acids. Losses at the gene ends were 6 bases for V and 0 bases for J; bases not matched to a gene: 23. The germline gives CDR1 MNHNS, CDR2 SASEGT. This chain's CDR3 is CASSRLTSRAGPPASYEQYF. The CDR3 bases are TGTGCCAGCAGCCGCCTGACTAGCCGGGCGGGTCCCCCAGCCTCCTACGAGCAGTACTTC.

This clonotype turned up a few times. This chain joins TRBV6-5 and TRBJ2-1, with no clear D. Trimming took off 0 bases at V and 10 bases at J, with 16 bases between the two ends. Germline V gives CDR1 MNHEY, CDR2 SVGAGI. This CDR3 region has 15 residues. The CDR3 DNA reads as TGTGCCAGCAGTTACTCGATAAGCACGGGTGGGGAGCAGTTCTTC. Translation gives CASSYSISTGGEQFF.

V gene TRBV9 combines with J gene TRBJ2-3; 14 nucleotides align to TRBD2. With V trimmed by 3 bases and J by 6 bases, 6 bases remained unmatched. The germline V gene encodes CDR1 SGDLS and CDR2 YYNGEE. This CDR3 spans 16 amino acids. CDR3 loop: CASSARLAGGLDTQYF. CDR3 DNA sequence: TGTGCCAGCAGCGCTAGACTAGCGGGGGGGCTGGATACGCAGTATTTT.

The CDR3 nucleotides are TGTGCCAGCAGTGAAGCAACTAACTATGGCTACACCTTC. Its protein product is CASSEATNYGYTF. The rearrangement links TRBV2 to TRBJ1-2, with D uncertain. The CDR3 is made up of 13 amino acids. The V end was cut by 0 bases, the J end by 0 bases, with 2 bases between. Germline assignment: CDR1 SNHLY and CDR2 FYNNEI.

Only a few counts were recorded for this clonotype. The rearrangement uses TRBV27 and TRBJ2-7, with 9 bases aligning to TRBD2. The CDR3 is 17 residues long. Looked up from germline, CDR1 is MNHEY and CDR2 is SMNVEV (reference sequence). The V gene end was trimmed by 5 bases and the J gene end by 4 bases; junction bases not matched to a gene: 15. The CDR3 loop is CASSRSGSSRGAYEQYF. The CDR3 coding sequence is TGTGCCAGCAGTCGTAGCGGGAGCTCCCGGGGGGCGTACGAGCAGTACTTC.

This clonotype has a handful of counts. The chain is built from TRBV20-1 and TRBJ2-1; D may correspond to TRBD1 or TRBD2 (5 bases each). Germline-derived CDR1 and CDR2 are DFQATT and SNEGSKA (reference sequence). Deletions cut 3 bases from V and 6 bases from J, with 15 bases between. The CDR3 runs to 14 residues. CDR3 nucleotides: TGCAGTGCTAGTGGGGGTCAGTGGAGCAATGAGCAGTTCTTC. It translates to CSASGGQWSNEQFF.

This clonotype was seen a handful of times. The chain recombines TRBV14 with TRBJ1-1; D is unclear. The CDR3 extends over 16 amino acids. Trimming removed 4 bases at V and 1 base at J, with 16 bases between. Germline V gene data show CDR1 as SGHDN and CDR2 as FVKESK. CDR3 region: CASSLGRLTRNTEAFF. CDR3 coding DNA: TGTGCCAGCAGCCTAGGACGGTTAACTAGGAACACTGAAGCTTTCTTT.